This T cell receptor (beta chain) was identified in a study of graft-versus-host responses after intestinal transplantation. Study at large: Multivisceral, liver-intestinal, or isolated intestinal transplants were given to recipients. Following induction with anti-thymocyte globulin, all recipients were given tacrolimus and steroids for about three years. Study-wide points: The marrow of recipients harbored GvH clones, and ileum or blood showed some of them first. High graft-versus-host to host-versus-graft clonal ratios were seen in allografts of patients with graft-donor T cell macrochimerism.

Germline V gene sequence: CDR1 SGHTA, CDR2 FQGNSA. V was shortened by 1 base and J by 2 bases, with 13 bases between the two germline ends. The length of the CDR3 is 16 residues. Turning to this clone: Its antigen is not identified.

Method: immunoSEQ multiplex PCR; TCRdb's copy keeps in-frame clones and lacks some. The sample yields about 85,000 clones, roughly 90% seen once. V is TRBV7-2 and J is TRBJ2-3; no clear D gene. The sample consisted of unstimulated CD8+ T cells sorted from spleen or lymph node cells, taken before transplant. The source of this sequence is a human donor who was the organ donor for an intestinal transplant. This CDR3 reads CASSLDLILDTDTQYF. The CDR3 region has the DNA TGTGCCAGCAGCTTAGATCTGATTCTTGACACAGATACGCAGTATTTT.